This T cell receptor beta chain was captured in a study of blood T cell repertoires in COVID-19. The wider study: Sites across the United States, Italy and Spain contributed samples from acute and convalescent COVID-19.

CDR1 and CDR2 from the germline V gene are SGHNT and YYREEE (reference sequence). The CDR3 extends over 15 amino acids. With 5 bases removed from V and 1 base from J, the gap between germline ends came to 15 bases. Original processing methods: By means of reference gene primer amplification, nucleated cell counts were estimated. Clones were read by immunoSEQ multiplex PCR, and TCRdb kept only the in-frame ones, dropping some. Clone size and V and J calls were adopted from that table, with D and trimming inferred from the DNA. The sample holds approximately 190,000 clones, about 86% seen once. Cohort allocation depended upon clinical history that participants reported. Recovered status in Cohort 3 required two negative PCRs, clearance, or symptom resolution.

The V gene is TRBV5-4, the J gene TRBJ1-1, with D perhaps TRBD1 (5 bases). The sequenced material came from PBMCs or T cells enriched from blood (not recorded which). This clonotype was sampled from a man between 40 and 49 years old who had recovered from COVID-19. This CDR3 reads CASRPGQQANTEAFF. The CDR3 coding sequence is TGTGCCAGCAGGCCTGGACAACAGGCGAACACTGAAGCTTTCTTT. Full variable domain (missing parts from reference TRBV5-4 and TRBJ1-1): ETGVTQSPTHLIKTRGQQVTLRCSSQSGHNTVSWYQQALGQGPQFIFQYYREEENGRGNFPPRFSGLQFPNYSSELNVNALELDDSALYLCASRPGQQANTEAFFGQGTRLTVV.